This TCR beta chain was captured in a study of shared clonotypes between healthy human individuals. This clone was detected a few times. The germline gives CDR1 SGDLS, CDR2 YYNGEE. Trimming pared 3 bases from V and 1 base from J, leaving 11 bases between. The CDR3 spans 15 residues. Sequencing was performed with immunoSEQ multiplex PCR; in TCRdb, only in-frame clones are kept and a portion is missing. The data contain 1.4 million to 1.5 million clones, roughly 96% of them singletons. The sequencing sample was made of naive CD4+ T cells sorted from blood. Sample subset: CD45RA+ positively selected. The source is a man younger than 45 in good health. The V gene is TRBV9, the J gene TRBJ2-4; possibly TRBD1 for D (6 bases). The chain's CDR3 is CASSARGSAKNIQYF. DNA of the CDR3: TGTGCCAGCAGCGCCAGGGGTTCCGCCAAAAACATTCAGTACTTC.